These 3 T cell receptor beta chains came from one sample sequenced in a study of blood T cell repertoires in COVID-19. Data came from immunoSEQ multiplex PCR; TCRdb stores just in-frame clones and leaves some out. This sample has 100,000 or so clones, with about 80% found just once. The sequenced sample was peripheral blood. The receptors here all came from a human donor in a cohort sampled during active COVID-19.

This chain joins TRBV6-2 or TRBV6-3 and TRBJ2-3; 7 nucleotides line up with TRBD2. Germline trimming cut 6 bases from V and 4 bases from J; bases unmatched to any gene: 16. This CDR3 region has 17 residues. Looked up from germline, CDR1 is MNHEY and CDR2 is SVGEGT. CDR3 loop: CASRPPGLKEGSDTQYF. CDR3 bases: TGTGCCAGCAGGCCTCCGGGACTAAAGGAAGGCTCAGATACGCAGTATTTT.

This sequence joins TRBV6-1 and TRBJ1-5; TRBD1 is a possible D gene (6 bases). V was pared by 2 bases and J by 7 bases, with 12 bases between. Germline values: CDR1 MNHNS, CDR2 SASEGT. CDR3 size: 14 residues. The CDR3 DNA reads TGTGCCAGCAGTGAAACGGGGGGCAGACAGCCCCAGCATTTT. Translated, it gives CASSETGGRQPQHF.

The chain uses TRBV28 and TRBJ2-7; the D is unclear. Per germline, CDR1 MDHEN and CDR2 SYDVKM. Trimming pared 3 bases from V and 0 bases from J, leaving 9 bases between. CDR3 length equals 14 residues. The CDR3 region is CASSFFDTSYEQYF. In nucleotides, the CDR3 is TGTGCCAGCAGTTTTTTCGACACCTCCTACGAGCAGTACTTC.